A selection of T cell receptor beta chains follows, all from one sample in a study of T cells in Graves' hyperthyroidism and ophthalmopathy. MiXCR, run by TCRdb on the multiplex PCR reads, gives a single entry per CDR3 protein. The sample includes just under 750,000 distinct CDR3 sequences, 30% to 40% seen only once; the top ten take around 29%. The sequencing input was blood. Source of these receptors: a woman aged 40 to 50 with Graves' hyperthyroidism. Both conserved end residues are part of each CDR3. Fields, in order: V gene, clone size, D gene, J gene, CDR3 protein, CDR3 DNA. The D gene is left open where the match is weak. Rows may omit the clone size; those that give it use once, few, many or a size class.

TRBV2	.	TRBD1	TRBJ2-6	CASSYFTGQGLYYGANVLTF	TGTGCCAGCAGTTACTTCACGGGACAGGGACTATACTACGGGGCCAACGTCCTGACTTTC
TRBV7-9	.	TRBD2	TRBJ2-2	CASNLAGTSGTGELFF	TGTGCCAGCAACCTGGCCGGGACTAGCGGGACCGGGGAGCTGTTTTTT
TRBV7-6	once	TRBD1	TRBJ2-5	CASSSTRDRGRTQYF	TGTGCCAGCAGCTCTACTCGGGACAGGGGAAGGACCCAGTACTTC
TRBV20-1	few	.	TRBJ2-7	CSARDPPSGRNYEQYF	TGCAGTGCTAGAGATCCCCCGTCCGGGAGAAACTACGAGCAGTACTTC
TRBV19	.	TRBD1	TRBJ1-5	CASSRALQGLSNQPQHF	TGTGCCAGTAGTAGGGCCTTACAGGGGTTAAGCAATCAGCCCCAGCATTTT
TRBV7-9	many	TRBD1	TRBJ1-5	CASSPQGARDQPQHF	TGTGCCAGCAGCCCACAGGGGGCAAGGGATCAGCCCCAGCATTTT
TRBV12-3/TRBV12-4	many	.	TRBJ1-6	CASSLGQESLHF	TGTGCCAGCAGTTTAGGCCAGGAGTCCCTCCACTTT
TRBV7-8	many	TRBD1	TRBJ1-5	CASSTGTGGGINQPQHF	TGTGCCAGCAGCACTGGGACAGGGGGAGGCATCAATCAGCCCCAGCATTTT
TRBV19	.	TRBD2	TRBJ2-5	CASSPLGLAGVETQYF	TGTGCCAGTAGCCCTCTCGGACTAGCGGGAGTAGAGACCCAGTACTTC
TRBV6-5	many	TRBD2	TRBJ2-7	CAVAGGAYEQYF	TGTGCCGTCGCGGGGGGGGCCTACGAGCAGTACTTC
TRBV7-2	.	TRBD1	TRBJ2-7	CASSLVPGQGSHEQYF	TGTGCCAGCAGCTTAGTGCCGGGACAGGGGAGCCACGAGCAGTACTTC
TRBV10-3	once	TRBD1	TRBJ1-5	CAIRDRDGQPQHF	TGTGCCATCAGGGACAGGGACGGACAGCCCCAGCATTTT
TRBV12-3/TRBV12-4	.	.	TRBJ1-5	CASSPSGRELQPQHF	TGTGCCAGCAGTCCGTCGGGCAGGGAGCTTCAGCCCCAGCATTTT
TRBV3-1	.	.	TRBJ2-5	CASSQGGQRTQYF	TGTGCCAGCAGCCAAGGGGGGCAGAGGACCCAGTACTTC
TRBV5-5	many	.	TRBJ2-5	CASSRRTANLMIYETQYF	TGTGCCAGCAGCCGTAGGACAGCAAACCTCATGATTTACGAGACCCAGTACTTC
TRBV28	.	TRBD1	TRBJ2-5	CASRTGPETQYF	TGTGCCAGCAGGACAGGGCCTGAGACCCAGTACTTC
TRBV20-1	few	TRBD1	TRBJ1-1	CSASGTGGFHTEAFF	TGCAGTGCTAGTGGGACAGGGGGGTTTCACACTGAAGCTTTCTTT
TRBV7-2	many	.	TRBJ1-6	CASSLAAGSTYNSPLHF	TGTGCCAGCAGCTTAGCGGCAGGGAGCACCTATAATTCACCCCTCCACTTT
TRBV24-1	.	.	TRBJ1-1	CATSDSSGRNTEAFF	TGTGCCACCAGTGATTCCAGCGGGAGGAACACTGAAGCTTTCTTT
TRBV29-1	.	TRBD1	TRBJ2-7	CSSRTGDEQYF	TGCAGTTCCAGGACAGGTGACGAGCAGTACTTC
TRBV29-1	.	TRBD2	TRBJ2-5	CSGPLAGVQETQYF	TGCAGCGGTCCACTAGCGGGGGTCCAAGAGACCCAGTACTTC
TRBV12-3/TRBV12-4	many	.	TRBJ1-1	CASSSTTEAFF	TGTGCCAGCAGTTCGACCACTGAAGCTTTCTTT
TRBV29-1	once	.	TRBJ2-7	CSVEITSYEQYF	TGCAGCGTTGAGATTACATCCTACGAGCAGTACTTC
TRBV19	.	.	TRBJ2-7	CASSYDRDGSYEQYF	TGTGCCAGCAGTTACGACCGGGACGGGTCCTACGAGCAGTACTTC
TRBV4-3	.	.	TRBJ1-6	CASSQDSRGGVGEGSPLHF	TGCGCCAGCAGCCAAGATTCCCGGGGTGGGGTCGGGGAAGGTTCACCCCTCCACTTT
TRBV29-1	many	TRBD1	TRBJ2-2	CSVAGTDTTNTGELFF	TGCAGCGTTGCTGGGACAGACACGACGAACACCGGGGAGCTGTTTTTT